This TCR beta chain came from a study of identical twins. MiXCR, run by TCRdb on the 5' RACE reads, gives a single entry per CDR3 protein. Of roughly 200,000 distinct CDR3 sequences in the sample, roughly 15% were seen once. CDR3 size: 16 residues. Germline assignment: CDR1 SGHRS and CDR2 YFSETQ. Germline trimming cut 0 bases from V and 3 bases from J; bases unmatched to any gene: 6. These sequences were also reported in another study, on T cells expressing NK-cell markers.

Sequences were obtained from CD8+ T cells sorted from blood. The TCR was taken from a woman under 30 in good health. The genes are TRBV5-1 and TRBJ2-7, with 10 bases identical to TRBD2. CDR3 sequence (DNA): TGCGCCAGCAGCTTGGAACCTAGCGGGAGCTTCTACGAGCAGTACTTC. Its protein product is CASSLEPSGSFYEQYF. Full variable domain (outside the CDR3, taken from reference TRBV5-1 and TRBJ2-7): KAGVTQTPRYLIKTRGQQVTLSCSPISGHRSVSWYQQTPGQGLQFLFEYFSETQRNKGNFPGRFSGRQFSNSRSEMNVSTLELGDSALYLCASSLEPSGSFYEQYFGPGTRLTVT.